Below are 27 T cell receptor beta chains sequenced from a single sample in a study of blood T cell repertoires in COVID-19 (dated by TCRdb to the early 2020s). Library preparation used the immunoSEQ multiplex PCR assay. Drawn from immuneACCESS, this table holds only the in-frame rearrangements with V and J called that TCRdb kept. Clones are partly lost; checked studies trace under half to an unresolved V gene and leave the rest unexplained. The sample table records 200,000 to 300,000 clones; around 84% of these occur just once. The top ten clonotypes cover 4.2% of the sample. The specimen was peripheral blood. Receptors were obtained from a man in his 60s with acute or convalescent COVID-19.

The chain employs TRBV27 and TRBJ1-5; D unresolved. There are 15 residues in the CDR3. V shed 3 bases and J shed 0 bases, with 9 bases lying between them. The germline V gene has CDR1 MNHEY and CDR2 SMNVEV (reference sequence). The chain's CDR3 is CASSFSEPSNQPQHF. The DNA for the CDR3 is TGTGCCAGCAGTTTCTCAGAACCTAGCAATCAGCCCCAGCATTTT.

This chain joins TRBV7-3 and TRBJ1-5; D is uncertain. V lost 4 bases and J 0 bases, leaving 19 bases between the germline ends. This CDR3 has 18 residues. Per germline, CDR1 SGHTA and CDR2 FQGTGA. The CDR3 bases are TGTGCCAGCAGCTCCCATACCCCCCAGGTGGATAGCAATCAGCCCCAGCATTTT. This gives the protein CASSSHTPQVDSNQPQHF.

Here the CDR3 DNA reads TGTGCCAGCAGTTTTGTAAATTCACCCCTCCACTTT. It specifies CASSFVNSPLHF. The chain has TRBV12-3 or TRBV12-4 and TRBJ1-6; D not certain. The CDR3 covers 12 residues. The V gene lost 3 bases and the J gene lost 7 bases, with 4 bases spanning the gap.

The chain carries TRBV2 and TRBJ2-1; D may be TRBD1 (5 bases). V gave up 3 bases and J gave up 3 bases, with 12 bases separating them. The CDR3 totals 15 residues. Germline V CDR1 and CDR2: SNHLY, FYNNEI. This CDR3 is CASSEYGRDYNEQFF. The CDR3 DNA reads TGTGCCAGCAGTGAGTATGGCAGGGACTACAATGAGCAGTTCTTC.

This chain joins TRBV6-5 and TRBJ2-2; 7 nucleotides match TRBD2. Looked up from germline, CDR1 is MNHEY and CDR2 is SVGAGI. With 3 bases clipped from V and 3 bases from J, the junction kept 1 base outside the gene matches. This CDR3 has 14 amino acids. CDR3 nucleotide sequence: TGTGCCAGCAGTTATCGGGGGGACACCGGGGAGCTGTTTTTT. Encoded protein: CASSYRGDTGELFF.

At least ten counts were recorded for this clone. Here the CDR3 DNA reads TGTGCCAGCAGCTTGGCCGGGTTCTTTAGCAATCAGCCCCAGCATTTT. As protein: CASSLAGFFSNQPQHF. The chain recombines TRBV5-5 with TRBJ1-5; D is undetermined. This CDR3 has 16 residues. Germline loops: CDR1 SGHKS, CDR2 YYEKEE (reference sequence). Trimming stripped 0 bases from V and 0 bases from J, with 10 bases between.

CDR3 protein: CASSYNPRQGTDTQYF. For the CDR3, the DNA is TGTGCCAGCAGTTATAATCCGAGACAGGGTACAGATACGCAGTATTTT. The rearrangement links TRBV6-5 to TRBJ2-3; 7 positions agree with TRBD1. CDR1 is MNHEY, CDR2 SVGAGI, per germline. The CDR3 covers 16 residues. V was pared by 3 bases and J by 3 bases, with 9 bases of the junction left unmatched.

The chain carries TRBV5-4 and TRBJ1-3; D is unclear. V was pared by 3 bases and J by 3 bases, with 13 bases between. The V gene's germline CDR1 is SGHNT and CDR2 YYREEE (reference sequence). The CDR3 covers 15 residues. As DNA, the CDR3 is TGTGCCAGCAGCTCTCAGACGCGGAGTGGAAACACCATATATTTT. Amino acids: CASSSQTRSGNTIYF.

The chain joins TRBV5-1 to TRBJ2-3; the D gene is possibly TRBD1 (5 bases). Germline V gene lookup returns CDR1 SGHRS and CDR2 YFSETQ. The CDR3 is made up of 13 amino acids. V gave up 1 base and J gave up 4 bases, with 7 bases separating them. The DNA of the CDR3 is TGCGCCAGCAGCTTGTCAGGGTCAGATACGCAGTATTTT. Translating gives CASSLSGSDTQYF.

The chain links TRBV7-6 to TRBJ2-3; D possibly corresponds to TRBD2 (7 bases). In germline, CDR1 is SGHVS, CDR2 FNYEAQ. The CDR3 has 15 residues. V shed 1 base and J shed 3 bases, with 11 bases lying between them. The CDR3 is CASSLGGGMTDTQYF. CDR3 bases: TGTGCCAGCAGCTTAGGGGGGGGCATGACAGATACGCAGTATTTT.

The count of this clone is one. This chain joins TRBV28 and TRBJ2-7; tentatively, D is TRBD1 (7 bases). V dropped 11 bases and J dropped 0 bases, with 14 bases sitting between them. Germline CDR1 is MDHEN and CDR2 is SYDVKM. CDR3 length: 13 residues. The CDR3 loop is CASQGGSSYEQYF. CDR3 nucleotide sequence: TGTGCCTCCCAGGGGGGCAGCTCCTACGAGCAGTACTTC.

The chain employs TRBV6-5 and TRBJ1-2, with D possibly TRBD1 on 5 matching bases. The germline V and J ends were trimmed by 7 bases and 5 bases, with 14 bases remaining between them. From germline, CDR1 is MNHEY and CDR2 SVGAGI. There are 13 residues in the CDR3. CDR3 in DNA: TGTGCCAGCAACCCGGCCCAGGGTTATGGCTACACCTTC. Protein: CASNPAQGYGYTF.

J is TRBJ2-7 and V is TRBV21-1; TRBD2, the D gene given by the table, was not confirmed from the DNA. TRBV21-1 corresponds to a pseudogene. CDR3 length: 18 amino acids. In nucleotides, the CDR3 is TGTGCCAGCAGCAAAGTAGGGGAACTAGCGGGGGTCTCCTACGAGCAGTACTTC. Translation: CASSKVGELAGVSYEQYF.

V and J are TRBV10-3 and TRBJ2-3, with no clear D. Germline V CDR1 and CDR2: ENHRY, SYGVKD. This CDR3 region has 17 residues. Trimming stripped 0 bases from V and 0 bases from J, with 13 bases between. For the CDR3, the DNA is TGTGCCATCAGTGAGTCGACGGTAACAGCTAGCACAGATACGCAGTATTTT. It is translated as CAISESTVTASTDTQYF.

The chain joins TRBV28 to TRBJ2-5; TRBD2 aligns across 11 bases. CDR3 length: 14 amino acids. V gave up 6 bases and J gave up 4 bases; unmatched junction bases: 4. From germline, CDR1 is MDHEN and CDR2 SYDVKM. The CDR3 loop is CASRGGTSGETQYF. CDR3 nucleotides: TGTGCCAGCAGGGGGGGGACTAGCGGAGAGACCCAGTACTTC.

The chain is built from TRBV2 and TRBJ2-7; TRBD2 aligns across 7 bases. This CDR3 region has 15 residues. CDR1 is SNHLY and CDR2 is FYNNEI in the germline V gene. Germline trimming cut 4 bases from V and 3 bases from J; bases unmatched to any gene: 9. CDR3 coding DNA: TGTGCCAGCAGTGCGGGAGGAGGTAGTGGCTACGAGCAGTACTTC. This gives the protein CASSAGGGSGYEQYF.

V usage is TRBV19 and J usage is TRBJ2-5; 10 bases map to TRBD1. The V and J ends lost 5 bases and 2 bases, in that order; junction bases with no gene match: 8. Germline V CDR1 and CDR2: LNHDA, SQIVND (reference sequence). CDR3 length equals 16 residues. The CDR3, as DNA: TGTGCCAGTAGTCTGCCGGGACAGGGGCTTCAAGAGACCCAGTACTTC. Its translation is CASSLPGQGLQETQYF.

The chain links TRBV5-8 to TRBJ2-7, with TRBD1 identical over 9 bases. The CDR3 is 14 amino acids. Germline lookup yields CDR1 SGHTS and CDR2 YDEGEE. Germline trimming cut 0 bases from V and 6 bases from J; bases unmatched to any gene: 4. The CDR3 coding sequence is TGTGCCAGCAGCTTGGGGGGACAGGGACTCGAGCAGTACTTC. Its translation is CASSLGGQGLEQYF.

The chain employs TRBV6-5 and TRBJ1-5; possible D gene TRBD1, 6 bases. Germline loops: CDR1 MNHEY, CDR2 SVGAGI. This CDR3 is built from 15 residues. The ends were cut back, 6 bases at V and 4 bases at J, with 16 bases in the middle. This chain's CDR3 is CASRNYRVGNQPQHF. The CDR3 DNA reads TGTGCCAGCAGAAACTACAGGGTTGGAAATCAGCCCCAGCATTTT.

The J gene is TRBJ1-5, the V gene TRBV28, with D tentatively TRBD1 (5 bases). CDR1 MDHEN and CDR2 SYDVKM come from the germline V gene. This CDR3 has 11 amino acids. Trimming took 8 bases from V and 7 from J, leaving 9 bases between them. DNA for the CDR3: TGTGCCAGCGGGGGGGGGCAGCCCCAGCATTTT. It translates to CASGGGQPQHF. Looking up the rest from reference TRBV28 and TRBJ1-5 gives the full variable domain: DVKVTQSSRYLVKRTGEKVFLECVQDMDHENMFWYRQDPGLGLRLIYFSYDVKMKEKGDIPEGYSVSREKKERFSLILESASTNQTSMYLCASGGGQPQHFGDGTRLSIL.

This clone has just one count. This specimen includes other DNA sequences encoding the same CDR3. The chain couples TRBV24-1 to TRBJ2-3, with 8 bases matching TRBD1. This CDR3 region has 15 residues. The junction had 4 bases not matched to a gene; V was cut back by 3 bases and J by 3 bases. Germline V lookup: CDR1 KGHDR, CDR2 SFDVKD. For the CDR3, the DNA is TGTGCCACCAGTGATCCCGGACAGGGAACAGATACGCAGTATTTT. This sequence encodes CATSDPGQGTDTQYF.

The table lists this clone with a few counts. The chain uses TRBV29-1 and TRBJ2-1; D perhaps matches TRBD2 (6 bases). V was pared by 3 bases and J by 12 bases, with 21 bases between. The CDR3 length is 14 residues. Germline CDR1 and CDR2: SQVTM and ANQGSEA. The DNA of the CDR3 is TGCAGCGTTGATACGACAGCCCCATCGGAGGGGCAGTTCTTC. Residues: CSVDTTAPSEGQFF.

This rearrangement joins TRBV19 to TRBJ2-3, with TRBD2 matching 13 bases. The CDR3 loop spans 16 amino acids. V was clipped by 4 bases and J by 5 bases; unmatched bases: 6. Germline V gene lookup returns CDR1 LNHDA and CDR2 SQIVND (reference sequence). CDR3 sequence: CASSRTSGRQVDTQYF. CDR3 DNA sequence: TGTGCCAGTAGTAGGACTAGCGGGAGACAAGTAGATACGCAGTATTTT.

The chain is built from TRBV12-3 or TRBV12-4 and TRBJ2-5; 9 bases map to TRBD1. The CDR3 is made up of 13 amino acids. The V and J ends lost 9 bases and 2 bases, in that order; junction bases with no gene match: 4. CDR3 nucleotide sequence: TGTGCCAGTGGGGACAGGGCACAAGAGACCCAGTACTTC. Amino acid sequence: CASGDRAQETQYF.

CDR3 sequence: CASSQSGGSRNSPLHF. CDR3 DNA: TGTGCCAGCAGCCAGTCAGGGGGTAGCAGGAATTCACCCCTCCACTTT. The V gene is TRBV3-1 (or the pseudogene TRBV3-2), the J gene TRBJ1-6, with TRBD1 matching over 7 bases. This CDR3 spans 16 amino acids. The V gene end was trimmed by 3 bases and the J gene end by 7 bases; junction bases not matched to a gene: 9. CDR1 is LGHDT, CDR2 YNNKEL, per germline (reference sequence).

Concerning this clone: The sample holds other DNA sequences that translate to the same CDR3. The chain uses TRBV7-9 and TRBJ2-1; 7 nucleotides match TRBD2. Trimming removed 1 base from V and 7 bases from J; junction bases left unmatched: 7. This CDR3 contains 15 residues. In germline, CDR1 is SEHNR, CDR2 FQNEAQ (reference sequence). CDR3 sequence reads: CASSLGLAAGNEQFF. The CDR3 DNA sequence: TGTGCCAGCAGCTTAGGGCTAGCAGCGGGAAATGAGCAGTTCTTC.

In its sample, this clone was seen a few times. V and J are TRBV15 and TRBJ1-5; TRBD1 matches 10 bases. J was trimmed by 3 bases and V by 0 bases; bases with no gene match: 5. Germline CDR1 is LNHNV and CDR2 is YYDKDF (reference sequence). This CDR3 contains 17 residues. For the CDR3, the DNA is TGTGCCACCAGCAGAGATGGCGGGACAGGGGCCAATCAGCCCCAGCATTTT. It specifies CATSRDGGTGANQPQHF. Full variable domain (outside the CDR3, taken from reference TRBV15 and TRBJ1-5): DAMVIQNPRYQVTQFGKPVTLSCSQTLNHNVMYWYQQKSSQAPKLLFHYYDKDFNNEADTPDNFQSRRPNTSFCFLDIRSPGLGDTAMYLCATSRDGGTGANQPQHFGDGTRLSIL.